There are many counts of the clone carrying this T cell receptor (beta chain). The antigen remains undetermined. This sample was included in a study of spatial heterogeneity in lung cancer. General study findings and limits: Resection saw ubiquitous expanded tumor TCRs appear in blood more than follow-up did.

Between the trimmed V and J ends, which lost 7 bases and 3 bases, there was a span of 12 bases. Germline loops: CDR1 SEHNR, CDR2 FQNEAQ (reference sequence). This CDR3 has 13 amino acids. The time point is: sample taken at primary tumor resection. The authors sequenced whole RNA from tumor, nontumor lung or frozen PBMC without sorting. Just over 70 TRACERx patients with early, untreated non-small cell lung cancer donated samples. TCRdb recomputed calls from the 5' RACE reads with MiXCR, one row per CDR3 protein. The sample contains more than 30,000 distinct CDR3 sequences, less than 5.5% of which appear only once.

The sequencing used PBMCs, collected at surgery. The gene calls are TRBV7-9 and TRBJ1-1; D is unresolved. This clonotype originated in a female donor with early-stage non-small cell lung cancer. The DNA for the CDR3 is TGTGCCAGCACTTGGGGAACCGACACTGAAGCTTTCTTT. Protein sequence: CASTWGTDTEAFF.